Shown below are 23 T cell receptor beta chains from a single sample sequenced in a study of vaccination and CD4 T cells after COVID-19. Treatment reported: 10-day PBMC culture with coronavirus spike peptide pools or control peptides (ViraFEST assay). The Oncomine TCR Beta short-read assay sequenced DNA from cultured CD4+ T cells. TCRdb processed the PCR reads anew with MiXCR; each CDR3 protein has one entry. Of roughly 20,000 distinct CDR3 sequences listed, over 25% are singletons. No cognate antigen is known for these TCRs. The sequencing sample was made of cultured CD4+ T cells from blood. The receptors come from a human donor with COVID-19.

This clonotype has more than one count but fewer than ten. The chain recombines TRBV20-1 with TRBJ2-5; 11 nucleotides agree with TRBD2. The CDR3 is made up of 15 amino acids. In germline, CDR1 is DFQATT, CDR2 SNEGSKA (reference sequence). V was pared by 5 bases and J by 1 base, with 6 bases of the junction left unmatched. As DNA, the CDR3 is TGCAGTGCTGGTTCTAGCGGGGGGCCCCAAGAGACCCAGTACTTC. Residues: CSAGSSGGPQETQYF.

The chain carries TRBV7-2 and TRBJ1-2; maybe TRBD1 (6 bases). Trimming pared 5 bases from V and 2 bases from J, leaving 18 bases between. Germline V CDR1 and CDR2: SGHTA, FQGNSA. This CDR3 is 16 amino acids long. The CDR3 nucleotides read TGTGCCAGCAGCCCACAGGGCGGGTCCTGGAACTATGGCTACACCTTC. The encoded protein is CASSPQGGSWNYGYTF.

As to this clonotype: The junction does not match germline at one end; this may be a read error. This chain joins TRBV20-1 and TRBJ1-6; a weak D match, TRBD1 (6 bases). Germline V CDR1 and CDR2: DFQATT, SNEGSKA (reference sequence). The length of the CDR3 is 17 residues. The CDR3 spells CSASDLRGNSFNSPLHF. DNA of the CDR3: TGCAGTGCTAGTGACTTAAGGGGGAACTCCTTTAATTCACCCCTCCACTTT.

This clonotype was detected only a few times. V and J are TRBV6-1 and TRBJ1-3; 9 bases are a match to TRBD1. Germline V gene data show CDR1 as MNHNS and CDR2 as SASEGT. This CDR3 spans 13 amino acids. Trimming cost V 6 bases and J 6 bases; bases outside gene matches: 3. For the CDR3, the DNA is TGTGCCAGCAGGATACAGGGGGCAAACACCATATATTTT. It specifies CASRIQGANTIYF.

This clonotype appeared a few times. The genes are TRBV6-1 and TRBJ1-4; D remains unclear. V lost 7 bases and J lost 0, with 9 bases in between. Germline V gives CDR1 MNHNS, CDR2 SASEGT. The CDR3 runs to 14 residues. The DNA for the CDR3 is TGTGCCAGCATCAGGACTGCAACTAATGAAAAACTGTTTTTT. It translates to CASIRTATNEKLFF.

This clonotype was counted only a few times. This CDR3 reads CASSEIGGPPSDGYTF. CDR3 coding DNA: TGTGCCAGCAGTGAAATCGGGGGGCCGCCTTCTGATGGCTACACCTTC. The chain has TRBV6-1 and TRBJ1-2; D is possibly TRBD1 (6 bases). The CDR3 has 16 residues. Looked up from germline, CDR1 is MNHNS and CDR2 is SASEGT. The V and J ends lost 2 bases and 6 bases respectively, with 19 bases between them.

In its sample, this clonotype was seen a few times. The chain joins TRBV27 to TRBJ2-4, with D perhaps matching TRBD2 (6 bases). V lost 2 bases and J lost 3, with 14 bases in between. The germline V gene has CDR1 MNHEY and CDR2 SMNVEV (reference sequence). This CDR3 has 16 amino acids. The CDR3 region is CASSLIASANKNIQYF. For the CDR3, the DNA is TGTGCCAGCAGTTTAATCGCTAGCGCAAACAAAAACATTCAGTACTTC.

This clonotype appeared a few times. The CDR3 protein is CASNQGLLETQYF. In DNA, the CDR3 is TGTGCCAGCAACCAGGGACTTCTGGAGACCCAGTACTTC. The V call is TRBV7-8, the J call TRBJ2-5; tentative D call: TRBD2 (6 bases). Per the germline V gene, CDR1 is SGHVS and CDR2 is FQNEAQ. Between the trimmed V and J ends, which lost 7 bases and 5 bases, there was a span of 14 bases. This CDR3 is built from 13 residues.

The sample holds a few counts of this clonotype. This sequence joins TRBV28 and TRBJ2-7; TRBD1 matches 11 bases. The V gene end was trimmed by 7 bases and the J gene end by 3 bases; junction bases not matched to a gene: 5. The CDR3 sequence is 14 residues long. Germline CDR1 reads MDHEN; CDR2 reads SYDVKM. CDR3 in DNA: TGTGCCAGCACTAAGGGGACAGGGGGCTACGAGCAGTACTTC. Amino acid sequence: CASTKGTGGYEQYF.

The chain recombines TRBV4-3 with TRBJ1-2; 10 nucleotides align to TRBD1. Germline assignment: CDR1 LGHNA and CDR2 YSLEER. V was pared by 3 bases and J by 8 bases, with 9 bases of the junction left unmatched. The CDR3 is 15 residues long. The CDR3 loop reads CASSQEPGTGEGYTF. In DNA form, the CDR3 reads TGCGCCAGCAGCCAGGAGCCCGGGACAGGGGAAGGCTACACCTTC.

This clonotype showed up just a few times. The chain links TRBV30 to TRBJ1-4, with 7 bases lining up with TRBD1. Looked up from germline, CDR1 is GTSNPN and CDR2 is SVGIG (reference sequence). V shed 3 bases and J 7 bases; nucleotides not matched to a gene: 8. CDR3 length: 14 residues. The CDR3 loop is CAWSTGAPREKLFF. CDR3 in DNA: TGTGCCTGGAGCACAGGGGCGCCGCGTGAAAAACTGTTTTTT.

The chain couples TRBV7-2 to TRBJ2-7, with no clear D. The CDR3 loop spans 13 amino acids. With 3 bases removed from V and 3 bases from J, the gap between germline ends came to 9 bases. The germline V gene has CDR1 SGHTA and CDR2 FQGNSA. DNA for the CDR3: TGTGCCAGCAGCTTTATTAGAGACTACGAGCAGTACTTC. The encoded protein is CASSFIRDYEQYF.

This clonotype was observed a handful of times. The chain is built from TRBV6-1 and TRBJ1-5; D remains ambiguous. The CDR3 extends over 11 amino acids. CDR1 MNHNS and CDR2 SASEGT come from the germline V gene. Trimming shortened V by 6 bases and J by 2 bases, and 2 bases separated the two germline ends. For the CDR3, the DNA is TGTGCCAGCAGGGGCAATCAGCCCCAGCATTTT. Protein: CASRGNQPQHF.

This clonotype was seen more than once but under ten times. The chain recombines TRBV20-1 with TRBJ1-1; D gene unclear. V was pared by 3 bases and J by 9 bases, with 17 bases between. The length of the CDR3 is 13 residues. Germline CDR1 is DFQATT and CDR2 is SNEGSKA (reference sequence). CDR3 sequence: CSARSWQVVQAFF. The CDR3 bases are TGCAGTGCTAGGAGTTGGCAGGTGGTGCAAGCTTTCTTT.

This clonotype has just a few counts. The chain joins TRBV6-4 to TRBJ2-2; 14 bases map to TRBD2. V lost 5 bases to trimming and J lost 4 bases; unmatched junction nucleotides: 3. The CDR3 extends over 16 amino acids. Germline lookup yields CDR1 MRHNA and CDR2 SNTAGT. In DNA, the CDR3 is TGTGCCAGCAGTATCGGGACTAGCGGGGGCACCGGGGAGCTGTTTTTT. Protein sequence: CASSIGTSGGTGELFF.

This clonotype has more than one count but fewer than ten. The chain uses TRBV27 and TRBJ1-2; TRBD1 aligns across 7 bases. The CDR3 spans 13 residues. The J segment lost 10 bases and the V segment lost 6 bases, leaving 11 bases of the junction unmatched. Germline-derived CDR1 and CDR2 are MNHEY and SMNVEV (reference sequence). The DNA for the CDR3 is TGTGCCAGCAGCACAGGGGCCTTTTTGAACTACACCTTC. Amino acid sequence: CASSTGAFLNYTF.

V usage is TRBV23-1 and J usage is TRBJ2-7; 7 bases agree with TRBD1. TRBV23-1 is assigned to the ORF class and has an uncertain function. After removal of 5 bases from V and 3 bases from J, the junction contained 10 bases not matched to a gene. This CDR3 comprises 15 residues. CDR3 sequence (DNA): TGCGCCAGCAGTGGTGACAGGGCCGCAATCTACGAGCAGTACTTC. Its protein product is CASSGDRAAIYEQYF.

The V call is TRBV5-6, the J call TRBJ2-1, with TRBD2 identical over 11 bases. This CDR3 is 16 amino acids long. Trimming took 4 bases from V and 5 from J; bases not matched to a gene: 8. In germline, CDR1 is SGHDT, CDR2 YYEEEE. The CDR3 loop reads CASSIRLAGPNNEQFF. The DNA for the CDR3 is TGTGCCAGCAGCATCCGACTAGCGGGGCCTAACAATGAGCAGTTCTTC. Combining the CDR3 with reference TRBV5-6 and TRBJ2-1 gives the whole variable domain DAGVTQSPTHLIKTRGQQVTLRCSPKSGHDTVSWYQQALGQGPQFIFQYYEEEERQRGNFPDRFSGHQFPNYSSELNVNALLLGDSALYLCASSIRLAGPNNEQFFGPGTRLTVL.

In its sample, this clonotype was seen once. The CDR3 DNA reads TGCAGTGCTAAGACACTAGCAGGCTCCTACAATGAGCAGTTCTTC. It yields the protein CSAKTLAGSYNEQFF. The chain is built from TRBV20-1 and TRBJ2-1; maybe TRBD2 (6 bases). This CDR3 has 15 residues. Deletions cut 4 bases from V and 0 bases from J, with 13 bases between. Germline CDR1 reads DFQATT; CDR2 reads SNEGSKA (reference sequence).

This chain connects TRBV28 to TRBJ1-6; no definite D call. Germline assignment: CDR1 MDHEN and CDR2 SYDVKM. V lost 8 bases to trimming and J lost 0 bases, with 14 bases between them. This CDR3 region has 16 residues. This CDR3 is CASCLPGSSYNSPLHF. CDR3 coding DNA: TGTGCCAGCTGCCTTCCGGGGAGCTCCTATAATTCACCCCTCCACTTT.

The chain employs TRBV27 and TRBJ1-6; tentatively, D is TRBD1 (6 bases). The CDR3 spans 14 residues. The ends were cut back, 6 bases at V and 6 bases at J, with 12 bases in the middle. Germline CDR1 is MNHEY and CDR2 is SMNVEV (reference sequence). CDR3: CASSPGQRNSPLHF. The CDR3 bases are TGTGCCAGCAGCCCCGGACAGCGTAATTCACCCCTCCACTTT.

This clonotype was observed a handful of times. This chain uses TRBV11-2 with TRBJ1-5, with D unresolved. V gave up 1 base and J gave up 4 bases, with 11 bases separating them. CDR1 is SGHAT, CDR2 FQNNGV, per germline. The CDR3 runs 15 residues. This CDR3 reads CASSLGQDGNQPQHF. The CDR3 DNA reads TGTGCCAGCAGCTTAGGGCAGGACGGGAATCAGCCCCAGCATTTT.

The chain recombines TRBV4-2 with TRBJ2-5; TRBD1 aligns across 7 bases. The CDR3 is 15 residues long. Per the germline V gene, CDR1 is LGHNA and CDR2 is YNFKEQ. J lost 0 bases, V lost 2 bases, and 3 bases had no gene match. The chain's CDR3 is CASSQITGDQETQYF. CDR3 nucleotide sequence: TGTGCCAGCAGCCAAATCACAGGGGACCAAGAGACCCAGTACTTC.